This T cell receptor (beta chain) was identified in a study of blood T cell repertoires in COVID-19. The data were produced by immunoSEQ multiplex PCR, yet TCRdb's version contains in-frame clones alone and is incomplete. Seen here are some 340,000 clones, around 87% observed once, and the top ten hold less than 6%. Trimming took off 5 bases at V and 4 bases at J, with 18 bases between the two ends. The CDR3 runs to 16 residues. CDR1 SEHNR and CDR2 FQNEAQ come from the germline V gene (reference sequence). The sample consisted of PBMCs or T cells enriched from blood (not recorded which). This sequence originates from a woman under 40 who had recovered from COVID-19. The genes are TRBV7-9 and TRBJ1-3; the D gene is possibly TRBD1 (6 bases). The CDR3 protein is CASSRLGQSAGNTIYF. As DNA, the CDR3 is TGTGCCAGCAGCCGATTAGGACAGTCGGCAGGAAACACCATATATTTT.